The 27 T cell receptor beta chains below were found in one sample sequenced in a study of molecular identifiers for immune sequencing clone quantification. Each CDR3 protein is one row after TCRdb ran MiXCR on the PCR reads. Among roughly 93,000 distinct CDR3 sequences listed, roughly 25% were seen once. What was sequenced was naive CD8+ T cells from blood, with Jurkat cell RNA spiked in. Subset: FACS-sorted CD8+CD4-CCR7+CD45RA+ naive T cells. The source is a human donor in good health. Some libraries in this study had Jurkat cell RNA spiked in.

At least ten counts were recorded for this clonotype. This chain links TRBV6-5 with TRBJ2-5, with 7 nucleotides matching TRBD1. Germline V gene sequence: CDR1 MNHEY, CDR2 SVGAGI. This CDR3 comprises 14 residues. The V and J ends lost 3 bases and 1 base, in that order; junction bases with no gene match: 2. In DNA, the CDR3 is TGTGCCAGCAGTTATTCAGGGGGCCAAGAGACCCAGTACTTC. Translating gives CASSYSGGQETQYF.

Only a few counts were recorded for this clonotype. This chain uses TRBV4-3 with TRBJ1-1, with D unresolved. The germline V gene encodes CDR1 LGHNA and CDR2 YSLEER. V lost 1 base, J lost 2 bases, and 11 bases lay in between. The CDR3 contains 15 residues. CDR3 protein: CASSQAHGFNTEAFF. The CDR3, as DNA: TGCGCCAGCAGCCAAGCGCACGGTTTTAACACTGAAGCTTTCTTT.

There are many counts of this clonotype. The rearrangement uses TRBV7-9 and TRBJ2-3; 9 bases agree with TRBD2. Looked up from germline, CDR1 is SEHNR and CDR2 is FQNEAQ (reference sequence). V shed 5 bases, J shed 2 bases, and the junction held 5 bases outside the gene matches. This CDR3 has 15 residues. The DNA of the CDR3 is TGTGCCAGCAGCCGCATAGCGGGAGACACAGATACGCAGTATTTT. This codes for CASSRIAGDTDTQYF.

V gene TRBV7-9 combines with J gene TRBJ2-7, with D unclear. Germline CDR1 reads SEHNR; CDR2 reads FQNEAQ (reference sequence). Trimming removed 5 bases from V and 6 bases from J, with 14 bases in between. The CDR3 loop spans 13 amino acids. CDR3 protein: CASSPTGTGEQYF. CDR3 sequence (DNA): TGTGCCAGCAGCCCAACCGGAACCGGCGAGCAGTACTTC.

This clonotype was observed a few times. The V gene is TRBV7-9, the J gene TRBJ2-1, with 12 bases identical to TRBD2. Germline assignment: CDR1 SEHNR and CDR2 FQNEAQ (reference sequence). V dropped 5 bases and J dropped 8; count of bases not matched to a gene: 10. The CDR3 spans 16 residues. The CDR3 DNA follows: TGTGCCAGCAGCCTCCGGACTAGCGGGATTGTGGATGAGCAGTTCTTC. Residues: CASSLRTSGIVDEQFF.

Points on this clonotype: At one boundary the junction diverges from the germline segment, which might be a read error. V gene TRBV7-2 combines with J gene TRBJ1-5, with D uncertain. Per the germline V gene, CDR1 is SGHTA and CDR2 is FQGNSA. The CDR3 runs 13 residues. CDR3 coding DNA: TGTGCCAGCAGCTTAGTGGTCGGTCAGCCCCCGCATTTT. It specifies CASSLVVGQPPHF.

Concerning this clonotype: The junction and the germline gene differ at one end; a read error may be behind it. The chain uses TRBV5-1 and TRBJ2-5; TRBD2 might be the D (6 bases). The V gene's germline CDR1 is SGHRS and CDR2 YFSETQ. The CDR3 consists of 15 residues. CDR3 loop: CASSLFGAREEPQYF. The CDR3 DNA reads TGCGCCAGCAGCTTGTTTGGAGCGCGGGAAGAGCCCCAGTACTTT.

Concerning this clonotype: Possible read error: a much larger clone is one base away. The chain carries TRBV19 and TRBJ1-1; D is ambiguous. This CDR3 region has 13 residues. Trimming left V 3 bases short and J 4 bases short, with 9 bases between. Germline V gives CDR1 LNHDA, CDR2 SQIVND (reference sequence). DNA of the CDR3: TGTGCCAGTAGTATTTCCGGGAGCACTGAAGCTTTCTTT. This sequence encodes CASSISGSTEAFF.

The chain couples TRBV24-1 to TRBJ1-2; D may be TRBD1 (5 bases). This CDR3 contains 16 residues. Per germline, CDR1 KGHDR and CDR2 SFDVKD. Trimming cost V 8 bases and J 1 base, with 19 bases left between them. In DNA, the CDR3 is TGTGCCACCAAAAAAGCCGGGGACCGACTTAACTATGGCTACACCTTC. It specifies CATKKAGDRLNYGYTF.

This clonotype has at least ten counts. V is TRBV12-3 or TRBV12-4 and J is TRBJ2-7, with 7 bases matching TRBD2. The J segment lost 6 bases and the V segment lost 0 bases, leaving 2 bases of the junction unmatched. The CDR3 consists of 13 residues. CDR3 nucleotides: TGTGCCAGCAGTTTAGCCGGGGGGACCGAGCAGTACTTC. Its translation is CASSLAGGTEQYF.

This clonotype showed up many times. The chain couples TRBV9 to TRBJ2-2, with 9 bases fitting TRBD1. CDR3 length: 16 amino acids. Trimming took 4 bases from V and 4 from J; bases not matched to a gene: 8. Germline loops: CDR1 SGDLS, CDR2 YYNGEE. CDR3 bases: TGTGCCAGCAGCCCACGGACAGGGGACCCCACCGGGGAGCTGTTTTTT. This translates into CASSPRTGDPTGELFF.

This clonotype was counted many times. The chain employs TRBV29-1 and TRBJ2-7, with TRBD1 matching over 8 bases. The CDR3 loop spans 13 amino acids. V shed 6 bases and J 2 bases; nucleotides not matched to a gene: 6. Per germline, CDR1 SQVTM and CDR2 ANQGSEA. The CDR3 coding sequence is TGCAGCGTAGCCGGGACAGGAGCCTACGAGCAGTACTTC. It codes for CSVAGTGAYEQYF.

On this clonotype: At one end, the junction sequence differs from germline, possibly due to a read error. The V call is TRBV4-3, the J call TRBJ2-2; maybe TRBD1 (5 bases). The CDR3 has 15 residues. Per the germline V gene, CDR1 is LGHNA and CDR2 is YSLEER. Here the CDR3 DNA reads TGCGCCAGCAGCCAAGTACAGGAGATCACCGTGGAGCTGTTTTTT. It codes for CASSQVQEITVELFF.

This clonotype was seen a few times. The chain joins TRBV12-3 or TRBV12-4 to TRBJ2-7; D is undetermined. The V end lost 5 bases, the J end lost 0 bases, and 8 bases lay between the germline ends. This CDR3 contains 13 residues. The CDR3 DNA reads TGTGCCAGCAGTGTGGCAGGCTCCTACGAGCAGTACTTC. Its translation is CASSVAGSYEQYF.

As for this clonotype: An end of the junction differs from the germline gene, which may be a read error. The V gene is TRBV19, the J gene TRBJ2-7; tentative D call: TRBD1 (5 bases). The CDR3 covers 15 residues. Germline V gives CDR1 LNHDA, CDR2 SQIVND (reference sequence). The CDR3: CAGSILLAGIYEQYF. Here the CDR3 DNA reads TGTGCCGGTAGTATTTTATTGGCAGGGATCTACGAGCAGTACTTC. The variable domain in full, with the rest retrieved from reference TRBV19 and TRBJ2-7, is DGGITQSPKYLFRKEGQNVTLSCEQNLNHDAMYWYRQDPGQGLRLIYYSQIVNDFQKGDIAEGYSVSREKKESFPLTVTSAQKNPTAFYLCAGSILLAGIYEQYFGPGTRLTVT.

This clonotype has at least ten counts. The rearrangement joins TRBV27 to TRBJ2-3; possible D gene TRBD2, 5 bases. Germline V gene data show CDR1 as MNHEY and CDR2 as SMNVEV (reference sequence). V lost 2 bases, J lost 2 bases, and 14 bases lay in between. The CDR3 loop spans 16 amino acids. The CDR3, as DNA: TGTGCCAGCAGTTTAGTCGCGGGTCCTTACACAGATACGCAGTATTTT. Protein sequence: CASSLVAGPYTDTQYF.

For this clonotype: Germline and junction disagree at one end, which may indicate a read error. For the CDR3, the DNA is TGCGCCAGCAGTATAGACAGGGGGAATCAGCCCCGGCATTTT. As protein: CASSIDRGNQPRHF. The gene calls are TRBV4-3 and TRBJ1-5, with 9 positions matching TRBD1. Per the germline V gene, CDR1 is LGHNA and CDR2 is YSLEER. The CDR3 consists of 14 residues.

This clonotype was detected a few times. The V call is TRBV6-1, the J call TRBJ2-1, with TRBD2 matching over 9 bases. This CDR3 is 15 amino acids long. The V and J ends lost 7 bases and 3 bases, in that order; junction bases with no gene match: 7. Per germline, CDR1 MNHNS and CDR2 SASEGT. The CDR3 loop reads CASIPGLADYNEQFF. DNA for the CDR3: TGTGCCAGCATCCCGGGACTAGCTGACTACAATGAGCAGTTCTTC.

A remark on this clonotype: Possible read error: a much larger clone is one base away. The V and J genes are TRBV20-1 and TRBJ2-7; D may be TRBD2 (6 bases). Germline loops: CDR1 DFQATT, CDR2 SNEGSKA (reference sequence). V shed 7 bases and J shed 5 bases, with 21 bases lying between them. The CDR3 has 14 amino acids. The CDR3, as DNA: TGCAGTGTAAATAGGAGGGTGTCCTTGGACGAGCAGTACTTC. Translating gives CSVNRRVSLDEQYF.

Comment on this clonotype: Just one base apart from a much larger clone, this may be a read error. In DNA form, the CDR3 reads TGTGCCAGCAGTCCGAGGGGTAAGAGTAAAGCTAACTATGGCTACACCTTC. As protein: CASSPRGKSKANYGYTF. The rearrangement links TRBV12-3 or TRBV12-4 to TRBJ1-2, with D possibly matching TRBD1 (5 bases). CDR3 length: 17 amino acids. V dropped 5 bases and J dropped 0 bases, with 19 bases sitting between them.

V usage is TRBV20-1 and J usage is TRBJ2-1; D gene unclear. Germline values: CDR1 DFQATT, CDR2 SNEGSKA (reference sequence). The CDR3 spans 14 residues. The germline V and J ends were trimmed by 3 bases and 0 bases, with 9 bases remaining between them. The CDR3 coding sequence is TGCAGTGCTAGTAGGTCGGGCTCCTACAATGAGCAGTTCTTC. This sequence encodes CSASRSGSYNEQFF.

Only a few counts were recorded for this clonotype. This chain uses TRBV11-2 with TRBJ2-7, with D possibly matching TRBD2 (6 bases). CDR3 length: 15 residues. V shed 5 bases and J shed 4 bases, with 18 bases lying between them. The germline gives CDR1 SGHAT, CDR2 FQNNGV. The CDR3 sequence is CASSTFAGTAYEQYF. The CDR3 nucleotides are TGTGCCAGCAGCACCTTTGCCGGGACTGCATACGAGCAGTACTTC.

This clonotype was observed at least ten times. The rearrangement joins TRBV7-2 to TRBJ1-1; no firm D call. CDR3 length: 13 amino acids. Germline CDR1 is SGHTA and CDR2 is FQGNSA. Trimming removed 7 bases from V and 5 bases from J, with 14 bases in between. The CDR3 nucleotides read TGTGCCAGCACCGGTGGGGTTAGGACTGAAGCTTTCTTT. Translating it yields CASTGGVRTEAFF.

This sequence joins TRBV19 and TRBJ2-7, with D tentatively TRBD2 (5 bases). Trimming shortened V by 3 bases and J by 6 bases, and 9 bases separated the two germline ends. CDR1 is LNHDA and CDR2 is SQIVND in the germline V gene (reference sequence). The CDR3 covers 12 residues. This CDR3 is CASSIAGVEQYF. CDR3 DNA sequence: TGTGCCAGTAGTATTGCCGGGGTCGAGCAGTACTTC.

Here the CDR3 DNA reads TGTGCCAGCAGCTTGGGAGCCCGGACAGGGGTTTTGGAGACCCAGTACTTC. Residues: CASSLGARTGVLETQYF. V and J are TRBV7-9 and TRBJ2-5; 9 bases are a match to TRBD1. The CDR3 runs to 17 residues. The germline V gene has CDR1 SEHNR and CDR2 FQNEAQ (reference sequence). Germline trimming cut 3 bases from V and 5 bases from J; bases unmatched to any gene: 13. The full variable domain, rest sourced from reference TRBV7-9 and TRBJ2-5, is DTGVSQNPRHKITKRGQNVTFRCDPISEHNRLYWYRQTLGQGPEFLTYFQNEAQLEKSRLLSDRFSAERPKGSFSTLEIQRTEQGDSAMYLCASSLGARTGVLETQYFGPGTRLLVL.

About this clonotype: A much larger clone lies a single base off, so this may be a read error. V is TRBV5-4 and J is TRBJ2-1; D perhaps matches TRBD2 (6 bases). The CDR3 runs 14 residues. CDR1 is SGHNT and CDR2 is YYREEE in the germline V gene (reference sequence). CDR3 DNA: TGTGCCAGCAGCCCGGGACTGGGAAACAATGGGCAGTTCTTC. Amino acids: CASSPGLGNNGQFF.

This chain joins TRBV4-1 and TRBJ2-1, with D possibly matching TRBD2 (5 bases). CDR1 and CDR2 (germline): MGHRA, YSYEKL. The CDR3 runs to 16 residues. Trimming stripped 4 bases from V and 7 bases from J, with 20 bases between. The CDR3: CASSPIGRVGTNEQFF. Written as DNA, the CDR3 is TGCGCCAGCAGCCCAATAGGGCGGGTCGGTACGAATGAGCAGTTCTTC.